Below, one T cell receptor (beta chain) is given with its context. The antigen remains unidentified. The data derive from a study of blood T cells in healthy people across ages. The second PCR ran about 6 to 12 cycles with a sample-barcoded 5' primer and J-beta primers. Via MiXCR, TCRdb re-called the 5' RACE reads, giving one row per CDR3 protein. The data show approximately 810,000 distinct CDR3 sequences, about 36% seen once. The V gene end was trimmed by 5 bases and the J gene end by 1 base; junction bases not matched to a gene: 6. The germline V gene encodes CDR1 DFQATT and CDR2 SNEGSKA (reference sequence). This CDR3 has 17 amino acids. Study results and limitations: Relative to aged donors, long-lived donors carried more naive CD4+ cells and displayed higher diversity.

This clonotype was obtained from a young man in good health. The chain has TRBV20-1 and TRBJ2-6, with TRBD2 matching 12 bases. The material sequenced was blood. CDR3 sequence: CSARGLAGGSGANVLTF. CDR3 bases: TGCAGTGCTCGGGGACTAGCGGGTGGGTCTGGGGCCAACGTCCTGACTTTC.